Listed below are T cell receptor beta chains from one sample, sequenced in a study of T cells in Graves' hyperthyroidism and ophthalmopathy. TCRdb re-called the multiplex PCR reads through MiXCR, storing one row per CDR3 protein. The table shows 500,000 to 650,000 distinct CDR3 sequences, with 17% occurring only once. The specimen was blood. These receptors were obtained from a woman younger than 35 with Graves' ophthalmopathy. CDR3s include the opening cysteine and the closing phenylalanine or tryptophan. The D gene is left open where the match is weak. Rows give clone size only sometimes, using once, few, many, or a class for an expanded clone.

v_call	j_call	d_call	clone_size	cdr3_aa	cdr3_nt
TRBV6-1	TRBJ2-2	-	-	CASSGTPRGTGELFF	TGTGCCAGCAGTGGGACACCTAGGGGCACCGGGGAGCTGTTTTTT
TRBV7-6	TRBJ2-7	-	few	CASSLGVGTNYEQYF	TGTGCCAGCAGCTTAGGTGTAGGGACCAACTACGAGCAGTACTTC
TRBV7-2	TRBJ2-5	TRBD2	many	CASSLLAGYDAKETQYF	TGTGCCAGCAGCTTACTAGCGGGATATGACGCCAAAGAGACCCAGTACTTC
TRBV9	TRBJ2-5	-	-	CASSVGGLSGGETQYF	TGTGCCAGCAGCGTAGGGGGACTCTCAGGGGGGGAGACCCAGTACTTC
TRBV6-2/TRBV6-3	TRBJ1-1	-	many	CASSYKSSWTEAFF	TGTGCCAGCAGTTACAAATCGAGTTGGACTGAAGCTTTCTTT
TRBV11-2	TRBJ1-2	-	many	CASSPGLTNYGYTF	TGTGCCAGCAGCCCAGGGCTGACGAACTATGGCTACACCTTC
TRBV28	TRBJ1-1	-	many	CAITTMGRTEAFF	TGTGCCATAACAACGATGGGACGGACTGAAGCTTTCTTT
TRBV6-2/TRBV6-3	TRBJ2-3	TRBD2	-	CASSSPGLGSTDTQYF	TGTGCCAGCAGTTCCCCGGGACTAGGGAGCACAGATACGCAGTATTTT
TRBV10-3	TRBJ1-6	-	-	CAISESGTNSPLHF	TGTGCCATCAGTGAGTCTGGTACTAATTCACCCCTCCACTTT
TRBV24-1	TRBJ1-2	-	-	CATSDLGINYGYTF	TGTGCCACCAGTGATTTGGGGATAAACTATGGCTACACCTTC
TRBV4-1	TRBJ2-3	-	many	CASSTPRTPMVADTQYF	TGCGCCAGCAGCACGCCTAGGACACCAATGGTGGCAGATACGCAGTATTTT
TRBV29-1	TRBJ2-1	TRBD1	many	CSVDRQGVGEQFF	TGCAGCGTTGATCGGCAGGGGGTTGGGGAGCAGTTCTTC
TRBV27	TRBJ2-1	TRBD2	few	CASSPRTSGGGNEQFF	TGTGCCAGCAGTCCTCGGACTAGCGGGGGGGGCAATGAGCAGTTCTTC
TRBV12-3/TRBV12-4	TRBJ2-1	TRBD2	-	CASSSGKVAGVYEQFF	TGTGCCAGCAGCTCTGGTAAAGTAGCGGGAGTGTACGAGCAGTTCTTC
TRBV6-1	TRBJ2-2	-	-	CASTARGRGGELFF	TGTGCCAGCACCGCTAGGGGTAGAGGCGGGGAGCTGTTTTTT
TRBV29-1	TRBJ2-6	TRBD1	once	CSVLPPQGNSGANVLTF	TGCAGCGTTTTGCCTCCACAGGGGAACTCTGGGGCCAACGTCCTGACTTTC
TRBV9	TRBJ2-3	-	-	CASSAGGGDTQYF	TGTGCCAGCAGCGCCGGGGGCGGAGATACGCAGTATTTT
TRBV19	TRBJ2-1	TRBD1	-	CASSIEGTGYNEQFF	TGTGCCAGTAGTATTGAGGGGACAGGCTACAATGAGCAGTTCTTC
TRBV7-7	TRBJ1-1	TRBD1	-	CASSPSAGQGGWTEAFF	TGTGCTAGCAGCCCTAGTGCGGGACAGGGGGGTTGGACTGAAGCTTTCTTT
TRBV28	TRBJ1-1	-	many	CASSFTRGMNTEAFF	TGTGCCAGCAGTTTTACCAGGGGAATGAACACTGAAGCTTTCTTT
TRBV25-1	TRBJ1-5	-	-	CASSESVYSNQPQHF	TGTGCCAGCAGTGAATCGGTGTATAGCAATCAGCCCCAGCATTTT
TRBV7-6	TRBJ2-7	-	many	CASKGSSYEQYF	TGTGCCAGCAAAGGGAGCTCCTACGAGCAGTACTTC
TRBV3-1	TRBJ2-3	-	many	CASSQAGAGWQYF	TGTGCCAGCAGCCAAGCGGGGGCCGGGTGGCAGTATTTT
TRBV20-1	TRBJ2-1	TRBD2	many	CSAPRAGGSYNEQFF	TGCAGTGCTCCCAGGGCGGGGGGCTCCTACAATGAGCAGTTCTTC
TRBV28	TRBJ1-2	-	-	CASSYRWGLPPYGYTF	TGTGCCAGCAGTTACCGATGGGGGCTCCCCCCCTATGGCTACACCTTC
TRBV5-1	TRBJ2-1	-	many	CASSFSQGPENEQFF	TGCGCCAGCAGCTTTTCTCAAGGACCGGAGAATGAGCAGTTCTTC
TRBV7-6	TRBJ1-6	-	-	CASSLLGGGNSPLHF	TGTGCCAGCAGCTTATTAGGGGGTGGAAATTCACCCCTCCACTTT
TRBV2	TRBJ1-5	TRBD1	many	CASMDRENQPQHF	TGTGCCAGCATGGACAGGGAAAATCAGCCCCAGCATTTT
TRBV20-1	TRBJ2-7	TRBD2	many	CSAPTSGGPPYEQYF	TGCAGTGCCCCTACTAGCGGGGGGCCCCCCTACGAGCAGTACTTC
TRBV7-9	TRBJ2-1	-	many	CASSQWRAGQYNEQFF	TGTGCCAGCAGCCAATGGAGGGCGGGACAATACAATGAGCAGTTCTTC
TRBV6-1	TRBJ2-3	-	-	CASSRTGSDTQYF	TGTGCCAGCAGCCGAACAGGGTCAGATACGCAGTATTTT
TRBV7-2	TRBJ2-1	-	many	CASSLRADSSYNEQFF	TGTGCCAGCAGCTTAAGAGCCGATAGCTCCTACAATGAGCAGTTCTTC
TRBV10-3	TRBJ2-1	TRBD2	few	CAITTSGRSDEQFF	TGTGCCATCACGACTAGCGGGAGGTCCGATGAGCAGTTCTTC